The clone carrying this TCR beta chain showed up many times. Its antigen remains unknown. The sample belongs to a study of blood T cells in healthy people across ages. Findings and caveats of the study: Long-lived donors exceeded aged donors in naive CD4+ cells and diversity.

Samples each yielded at least 5.5 micrograms of total RNA. A J-beta primer mix and a sample-barcoded 5' primer were used in a second PCR of roughly 7 to 12 cycles. CDR3-containing paired-end reads numbered at least 2.5 million in each sample. TCRdb used MiXCR to reprocess the 5' RACE reads, holding one entry per CDR3 protein. The table lists 590,000 or so distinct CDR3 sequences, under 30% of them singletons. The origin of this receptor is a woman older than 75 in good health. Material for sequencing was blood.

CDR3 nucleotides: TGTGCCAGCAACACGGGAACAGATACGCAGTATTTT. It yields the protein CASNTGTDTQYF. This chain connects TRBV18 to TRBJ2-3; D perhaps matches TRBD2 (5 bases). Trimming removed 8 bases from V and 3 bases from J, with 9 bases in between. This CDR3 comprises 12 residues. Germline CDR1 is KGHSH and CDR2 is LQKENI. The complete variable domain, with remaining parts taken from reference TRBV18 and TRBJ2-3, reads NAGVMQNPRHLVRRRGQEARLRCSPMKGHSHVYWYRQLPEEGLKFMVYLQKENIIDESGMPKERFSAEFPKEGPSILRIQQVVRGDSAAYFCASNTGTDTQYFGPGTRLTVL.